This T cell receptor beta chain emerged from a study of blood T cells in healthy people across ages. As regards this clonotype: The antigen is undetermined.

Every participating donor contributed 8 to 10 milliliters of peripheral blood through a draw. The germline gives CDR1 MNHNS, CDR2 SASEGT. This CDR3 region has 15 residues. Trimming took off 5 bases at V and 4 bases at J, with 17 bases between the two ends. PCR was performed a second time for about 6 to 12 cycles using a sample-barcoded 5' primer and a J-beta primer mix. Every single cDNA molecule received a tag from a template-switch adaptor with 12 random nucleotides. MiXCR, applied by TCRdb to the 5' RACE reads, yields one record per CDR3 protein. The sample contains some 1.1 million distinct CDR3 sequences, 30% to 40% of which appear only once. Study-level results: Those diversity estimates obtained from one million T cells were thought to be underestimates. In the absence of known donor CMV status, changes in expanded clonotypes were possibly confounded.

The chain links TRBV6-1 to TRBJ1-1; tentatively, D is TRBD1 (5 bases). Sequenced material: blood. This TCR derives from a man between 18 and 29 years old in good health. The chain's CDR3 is CASSTRVSMSTEAFF. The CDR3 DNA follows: TGTGCCAGCAGTACCAGGGTCTCAATGAGCACTGAAGCTTTCTTT.